This T cell receptor (beta chain) is drawn from a study of blood T cell repertoires in COVID-19 (dated by TCRdb to about 2020). About the investigation overall: Collaborator samples came from the United States, Italy and Spain and covered acute and convalescent phases of COVID-19. The repertoires were released in a freely available public database intended as a resource for research on the immune response to SARS-CoV-2. The dataset comprised deeply sampled blood TCRbeta repertoires from subjects exposed to, actively infected with, or recovered from COVID-19. HLA class I and class II types, where available, came from metadata supplied by the sample provider rather than from assay-based typing. The prospective study material was composed of cDNA or gDNA derived from T cells, B-cell-depleted T cells, or PBMCs. Sample metadata almost always included a de-identified subject ID, COVID-19 status, age in years and sex. Samples came from the ongoing ImmuneRACE study (first 160 participants) plus 1,254 subjects from 6 global collaborators. Study-wide conclusions, independent of this receptor: Clinical and demographic metadata were provided uncurated, with the amount varying by source and participant.

TCRbeta CDR3 regions were amplified from genomic DNA by means of the immunoSEQ Assay, a bias-controlled multiplex PCR. The paper's processing steps were these. Nucleated cell counts per sample were estimated from amplification of reference gene primers within the assay. To quantify the absolute abundance of each unique TCRbeta CDR3 rearrangement, sequence reads were collapsed and filtered. For each sample, productive Simpson clonality was calculated as the square root of Simpson's diversity index over productive rearrangements. Not all clones reach the TCRdb copy of this immuneACCESS table, which keeps in-frame sequences only. Checked studies attribute under half of the gap to unresolved V genes and leave the rest unexplained. V and J calls and clone size are those listed in that table; D and trimming were worked out from the DNA. The sample table records about 150,000 clones; around 77% of these occur just once. About 9% of the sample belongs to the ten largest clones.

Each collaborating institution followed its own protocols to collect whole blood in K2EDTA tubes. Collaborator samples were shipped for TCRbeta analysis as frozen whole blood, isolated PBMCs, or DNA extracted from either sample type. A word on this clone: The antigen this receptor binds is unknown. Base qualities are not provided; no much larger clone lies one nucleotide away.

The CDR3, cysteine through phenylalanine, is 17 amino acids long. Only the CDR3 DNA is retained, 51 bases long and in frame from the first base. Taken from the germline V gene (reference sequence), the CDR1 and CDR2 loops are LGHDT and YNNKEL. The junction shows trimming of 4 bases on V and 6 bases on J, and the gene matches do not reach 13 bases of it. Recombination connected TRBV3-1 (or the pseudogene TRBV3-2) to TRBJ2-3, and 10 junctional nucleotides match TRBD2. This TCR was recovered from a man over 45 with active or convalescent COVID-19. The material sequenced was peripheral blood. The nucleotides read TGTGCCAGCAGCCCAGGGTGGCTAGCGGGGGTTCGGGATACGCAGTATTTT. It translates as CASSPGWLAGVRDTQYF.